This T cell receptor beta chain is drawn from a study of human T cells and chemical hapten exposure. Study-wide context: How much TCR each sample yielded varied, mostly because pooled library volumes differed slightly. Study-wide results and limits: Expanded TCRs created a significantly greater count of big CDR3 similarity clusters than controls did.

As for this clonotype: The antigen is unknown.

One entry per CDR3 protein, called by TCRdb with MiXCR from the RACE reads. This table has around 380,000 distinct CDR3 sequences, nearly 5% appearing once. With 2 bases removed from V and 1 base from J, the gap between germline ends came to 5 bases. The CDR3 is 14 residues long. Time point defined: patch test 1, 2 weeks after DPC sensitization. Treatment indicated: therapeutic diphenylcyclopropenone sensitization with weekly scalp DPC. The sample in question was whole blood, obtained in connection with sensitization to the hapten diphenylcyclopropenone (DPC). This TCR was recovered from a woman between 45 and 65 years old with alopecia areata. Some clones in this sample may be carry-over from other donors' samples. The gene calls are TRBV12-3 or TRBV12-4 and TRBJ2-2; D unclear. CDR3 in amino acids: CASSLQENTGELFF. The CDR3 DNA is TGTGCCAGCAGTTTACAGGAGAACACCGGGGAGCTGTTTTTT.